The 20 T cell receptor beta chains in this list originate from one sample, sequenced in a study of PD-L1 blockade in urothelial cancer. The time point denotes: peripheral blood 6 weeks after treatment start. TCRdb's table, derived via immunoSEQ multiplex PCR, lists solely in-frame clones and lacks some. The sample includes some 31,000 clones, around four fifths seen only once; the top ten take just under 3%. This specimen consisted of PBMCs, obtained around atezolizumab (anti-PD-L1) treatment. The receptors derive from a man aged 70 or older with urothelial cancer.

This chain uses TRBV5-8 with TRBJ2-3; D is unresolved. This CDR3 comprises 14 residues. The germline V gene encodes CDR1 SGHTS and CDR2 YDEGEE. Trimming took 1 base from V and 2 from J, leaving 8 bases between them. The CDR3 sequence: CASSLTATTDTQYF. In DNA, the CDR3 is TGTGCCAGCAGCTTGACAGCTACCACAGATACGCAGTATTTT.

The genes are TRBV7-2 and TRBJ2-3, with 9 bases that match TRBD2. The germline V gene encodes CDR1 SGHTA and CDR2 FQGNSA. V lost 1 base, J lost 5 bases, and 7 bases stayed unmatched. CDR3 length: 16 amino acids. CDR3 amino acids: CASSLEGRGGRDTQYF. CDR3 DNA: TGTGCCAGCAGCTTAGAAGGGCGGGGGGGCCGAGATACGCAGTATTTT.

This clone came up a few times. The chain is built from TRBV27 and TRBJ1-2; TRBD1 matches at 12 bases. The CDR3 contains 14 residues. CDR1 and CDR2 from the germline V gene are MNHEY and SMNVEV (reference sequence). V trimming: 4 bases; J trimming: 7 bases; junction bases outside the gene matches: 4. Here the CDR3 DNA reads TGTGCCAGCAGTTCCTCGGGACAGGGGGCTGGCTACACCTTC. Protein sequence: CASSSSGQGAGYTF.

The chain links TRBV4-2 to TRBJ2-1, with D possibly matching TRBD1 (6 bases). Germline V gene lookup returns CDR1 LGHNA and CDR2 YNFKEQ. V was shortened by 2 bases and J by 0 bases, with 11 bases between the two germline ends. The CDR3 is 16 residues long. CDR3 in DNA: TGTGCCAGCAGCCAATTTGGGGGCAGCTCCTACAATGAGCAGTTCTTC. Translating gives CASSQFGGSSYNEQFF.

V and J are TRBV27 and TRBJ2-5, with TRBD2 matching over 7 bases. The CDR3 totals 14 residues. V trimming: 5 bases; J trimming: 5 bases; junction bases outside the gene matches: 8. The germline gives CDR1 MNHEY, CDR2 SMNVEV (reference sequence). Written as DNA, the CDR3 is TGTGCCAGCAGTCCTCAGGGAGGGTGGGAGACCCAGTACTTC. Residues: CASSPQGGWETQYF.

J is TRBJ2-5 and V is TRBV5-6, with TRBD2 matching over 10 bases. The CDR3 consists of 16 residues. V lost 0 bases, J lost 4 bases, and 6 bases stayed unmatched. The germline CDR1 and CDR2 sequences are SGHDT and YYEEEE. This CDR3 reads CASSLDLAGERETQYF. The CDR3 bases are TGTGCCAGCAGCTTGGACCTAGCGGGAGAGCGAGAGACCCAGTACTTC.

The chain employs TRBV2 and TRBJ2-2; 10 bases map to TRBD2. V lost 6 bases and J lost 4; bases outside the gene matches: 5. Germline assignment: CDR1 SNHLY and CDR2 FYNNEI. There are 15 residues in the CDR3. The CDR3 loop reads CASRFGLAATGELFF. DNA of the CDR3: TGTGCCAGCAGGTTTGGACTAGCGGCCACCGGGGAGCTGTTTTTT. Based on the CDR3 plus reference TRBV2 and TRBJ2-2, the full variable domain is EPEVTQTPSHQVTQMGQEVILRCVPISNHLYFYWYRQILGQKVEFLVSFYNNEISEKSEIFDDQFSVERPDGSNFTLKIRSTKLEDSAMYFCASRFGLAATGELFFGEGSRLTVL.

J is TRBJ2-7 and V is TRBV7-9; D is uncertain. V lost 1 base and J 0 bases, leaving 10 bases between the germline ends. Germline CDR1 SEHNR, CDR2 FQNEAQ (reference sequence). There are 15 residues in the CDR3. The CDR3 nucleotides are TGTGCCAGCAGCTTAGAAGGCCCTAGCTCCTACGAGCAGTACTTC. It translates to CASSLEGPSSYEQYF.

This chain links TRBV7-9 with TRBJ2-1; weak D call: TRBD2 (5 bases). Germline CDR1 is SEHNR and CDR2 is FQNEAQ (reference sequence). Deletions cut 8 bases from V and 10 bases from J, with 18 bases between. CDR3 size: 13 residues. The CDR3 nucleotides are TGTGCCAGCGAGGGAGATATCACGACGGAGCAGTTCTTC. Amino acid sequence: CASEGDITTEQFF. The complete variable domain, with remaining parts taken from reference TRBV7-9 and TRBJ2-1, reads DTGVSQNPRHKITKRGQNVTFRCDPISEHNRLYWYRQTLGQGPEFLTYFQNEAQLEKSRLLSDRFSAERPKGSFSTLEIQRTEQGDSAMYLCASEGDITTEQFFGPGTRLTVL.

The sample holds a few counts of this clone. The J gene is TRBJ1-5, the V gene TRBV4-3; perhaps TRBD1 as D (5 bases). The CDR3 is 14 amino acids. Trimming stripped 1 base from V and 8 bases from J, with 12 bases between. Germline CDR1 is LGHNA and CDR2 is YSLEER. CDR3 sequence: CASSQVPGKKPQHF. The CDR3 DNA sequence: TGCGCCAGCAGCCAAGTCCCAGGGAAGAAGCCCCAGCATTTT.

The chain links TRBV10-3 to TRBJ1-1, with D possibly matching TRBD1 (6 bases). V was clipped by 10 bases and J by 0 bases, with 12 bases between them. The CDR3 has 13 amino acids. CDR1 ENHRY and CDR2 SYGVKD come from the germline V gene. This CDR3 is CATKDSLNTEAFF. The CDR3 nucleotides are TGTGCCACCAAGGACAGTCTGAACACTGAAGCTTTCTTT.

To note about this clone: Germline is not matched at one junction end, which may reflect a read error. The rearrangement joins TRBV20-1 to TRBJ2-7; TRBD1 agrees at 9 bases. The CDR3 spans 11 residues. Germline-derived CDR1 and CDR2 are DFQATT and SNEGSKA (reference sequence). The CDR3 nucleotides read TGCAGTGCTGCATCCGGGACAGGGCTTGTCTTC. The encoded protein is CSAASGTGLVF.

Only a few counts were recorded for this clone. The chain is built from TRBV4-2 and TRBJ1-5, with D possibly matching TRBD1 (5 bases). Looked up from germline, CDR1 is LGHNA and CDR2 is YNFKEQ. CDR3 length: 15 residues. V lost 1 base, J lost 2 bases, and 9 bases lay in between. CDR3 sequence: CASSQVTGRNQPQHF. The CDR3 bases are TGTGCCAGCAGCCAAGTAACAGGACGCAATCAGCCCCAGCATTTT.

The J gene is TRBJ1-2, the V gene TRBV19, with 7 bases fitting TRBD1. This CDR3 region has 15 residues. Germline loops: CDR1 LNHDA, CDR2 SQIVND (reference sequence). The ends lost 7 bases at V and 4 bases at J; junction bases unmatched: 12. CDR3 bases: TGTGCCAGTATTAACCGAGGGGGCGCAGGCTATGGCTACACCTTC. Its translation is CASINRGGAGYGYTF.

Here the CDR3 reads CASKWTGGAGANVLTF. DNA for the CDR3: TGTGCCAGCAAATGGACAGGGGGAGCTGGGGCCAACGTCCTGACTTTC. The V gene is TRBV27, the J gene TRBJ2-6, with TRBD1 matching over 10 bases. The CDR3 covers 16 residues. V lost 7 bases, J lost 2 bases, and 5 bases stayed unmatched. Germline V gives CDR1 MNHEY, CDR2 SMNVEV (reference sequence).

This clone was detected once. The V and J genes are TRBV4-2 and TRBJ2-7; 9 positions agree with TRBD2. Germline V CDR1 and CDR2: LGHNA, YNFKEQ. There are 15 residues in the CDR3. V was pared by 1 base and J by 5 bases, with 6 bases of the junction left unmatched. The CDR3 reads CASSQGGIAGDEQYF. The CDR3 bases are TGTGCCAGCAGCCAAGGGGGAATAGCGGGAGACGAGCAGTACTTC.

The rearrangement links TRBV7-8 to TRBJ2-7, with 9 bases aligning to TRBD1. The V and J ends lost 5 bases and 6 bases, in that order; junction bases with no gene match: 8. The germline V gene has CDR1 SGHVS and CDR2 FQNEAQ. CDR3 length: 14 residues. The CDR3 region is CASSPRRTGAEQYF. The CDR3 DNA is TGTGCCAGCAGCCCCAGAAGGACAGGGGCCGAGCAGTACTTC.

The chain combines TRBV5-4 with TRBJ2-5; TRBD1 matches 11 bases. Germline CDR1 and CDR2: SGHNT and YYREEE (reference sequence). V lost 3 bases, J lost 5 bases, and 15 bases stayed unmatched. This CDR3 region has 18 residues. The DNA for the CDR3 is TGTGCCAGCAGCTCTCGCGGGACAGGGGGGTCCCGGCTCGAGACCCAGTACTTC. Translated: CASSSRGTGGSRLETQYF.

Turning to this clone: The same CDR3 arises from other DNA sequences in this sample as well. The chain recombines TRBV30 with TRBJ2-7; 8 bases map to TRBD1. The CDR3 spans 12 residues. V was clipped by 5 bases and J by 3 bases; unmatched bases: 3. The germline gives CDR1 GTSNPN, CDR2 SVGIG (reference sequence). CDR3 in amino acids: CAWGTGDYEQYF. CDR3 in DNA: TGTGCCTGGGGGACAGGAGACTACGAGCAGTACTTC.

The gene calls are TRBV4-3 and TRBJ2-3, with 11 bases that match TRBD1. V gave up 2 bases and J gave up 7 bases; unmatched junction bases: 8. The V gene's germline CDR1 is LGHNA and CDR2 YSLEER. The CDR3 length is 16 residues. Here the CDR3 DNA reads TGCGCCAGCAGCCAATCTAGGACAGGGGGCATTTATACGCAGTATTTT. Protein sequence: CASSQSRTGGIYTQYF.